The clone carrying this T cell receptor (beta chain) showed up many times. Germline values: CDR1 MDHEN, CDR2 SYDVKM. The CDR3 is 14 residues long. Unmatched junction bases numbered 4, after V lost 9 bases and J lost 2 bases. Samples came from axillary lymph nodes draining the breast cancer. These data originate in a study of breast tumors, draining lymph nodes, adjacent tissues. TCRdb analysed the multiplex PCR reads with MiXCR anew, one entry per CDR3 protein. The sample records some 100,000 distinct CDR3 sequences, less than 25% being singletons. The receptor comes from a female donor with breast cancer. Some clones in this sample may be carry-over from other donors' samples. The chain links TRBV28 to TRBJ2-5, with TRBD2 identical over 12 bases. Sequencing was done on a sample of axillary lymph node tissue. The CDR3 nucleotides read TGTGCCAGTGGGACTAGCGGGCTTCAAGAGACCCAGTACTTC. Translation: CASGTSGLQETQYF.